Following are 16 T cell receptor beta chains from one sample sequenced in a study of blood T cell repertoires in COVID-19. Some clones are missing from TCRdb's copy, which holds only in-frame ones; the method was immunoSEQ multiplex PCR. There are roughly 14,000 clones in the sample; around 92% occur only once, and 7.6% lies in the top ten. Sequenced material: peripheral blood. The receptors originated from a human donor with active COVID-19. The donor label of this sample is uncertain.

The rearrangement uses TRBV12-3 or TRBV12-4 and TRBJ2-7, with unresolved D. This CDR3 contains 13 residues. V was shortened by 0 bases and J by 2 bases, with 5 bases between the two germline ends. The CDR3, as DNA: TGTGCCAGCAGTTTAGCCAGGACCTACGAGCAGTACTTC. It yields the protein CASSLARTYEQYF.

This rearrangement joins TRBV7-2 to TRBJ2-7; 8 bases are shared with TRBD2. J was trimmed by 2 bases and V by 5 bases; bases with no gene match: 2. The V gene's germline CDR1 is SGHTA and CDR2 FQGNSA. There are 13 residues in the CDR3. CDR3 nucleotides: TGTGCCAGCAGCATGGGACTAGCCTACGAGCAGTACTTC. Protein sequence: CASSMGLAYEQYF.

The CDR3 sequence: CASSPLAGGPATDTQYF. The CDR3, as DNA: TGTGCCAGCAGCCCCTTAGCGGGAGGGCCGGCCACAGATACGCAGTATTTT. The chain links TRBV7-2 to TRBJ2-3; 11 positions match TRBD2. The CDR3 has 17 residues. The germline V gene has CDR1 SGHTA and CDR2 FQGNSA. V lost 5 bases and J lost 2; bases outside the gene matches: 9.

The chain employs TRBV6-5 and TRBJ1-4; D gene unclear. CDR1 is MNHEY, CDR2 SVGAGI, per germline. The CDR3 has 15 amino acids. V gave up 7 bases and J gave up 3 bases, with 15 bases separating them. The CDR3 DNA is TGTGCCAGCAAACCGATCGGGGTGCCTAATGAAAAACTGTTTTTT. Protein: CASKPIGVPNEKLFF.

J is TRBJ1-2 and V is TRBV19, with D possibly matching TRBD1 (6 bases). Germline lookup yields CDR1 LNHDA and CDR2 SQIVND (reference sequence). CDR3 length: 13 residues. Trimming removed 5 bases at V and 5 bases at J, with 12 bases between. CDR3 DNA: TGTGCCAGTAGTTCAACCGGACAGTATGGCTACACCTTC. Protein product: CASSSTGQYGYTF.

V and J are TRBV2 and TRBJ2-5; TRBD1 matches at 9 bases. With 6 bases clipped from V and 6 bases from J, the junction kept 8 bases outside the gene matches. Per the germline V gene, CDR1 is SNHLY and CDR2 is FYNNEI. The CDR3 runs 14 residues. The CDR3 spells CASSEGQGRQTQYF. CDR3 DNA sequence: TGTGCCAGCAGCGAGGGACAGGGTCGACAGACCCAGTACTTC. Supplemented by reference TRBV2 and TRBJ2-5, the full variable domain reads EPEVTQTPSHQVTQMGQEVILRCVPISNHLYFYWYRQILGQKVEFLVSFYNNEISEKSEIFDDQFSVERPDGSNFTLKIRSTKLEDSAMYFCASSEGQGRQTQYFGPGTRLLVL.

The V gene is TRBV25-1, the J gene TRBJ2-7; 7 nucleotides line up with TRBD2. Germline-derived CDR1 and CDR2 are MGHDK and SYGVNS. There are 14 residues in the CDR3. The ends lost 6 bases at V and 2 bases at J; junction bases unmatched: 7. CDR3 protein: CASSRGGGAYEQYF. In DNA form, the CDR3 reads TGTGCCAGCAGCCGCGGTGGGGGGGCCTACGAGCAGTACTTC.

CDR3 nucleotide sequence: TGCGCCAGCAGCTCCCCCTACGGGGCTGGAAACACCATATATTTT. Its protein product is CASSSPYGAGNTIYF. The chain recombines TRBV5-1 with TRBJ1-3; D is unclear. The germline V gene has CDR1 SGHRS and CDR2 YFSETQ. Trimming removed 3 bases from V and 2 bases from J, with 12 bases in between. The CDR3 runs 15 residues.

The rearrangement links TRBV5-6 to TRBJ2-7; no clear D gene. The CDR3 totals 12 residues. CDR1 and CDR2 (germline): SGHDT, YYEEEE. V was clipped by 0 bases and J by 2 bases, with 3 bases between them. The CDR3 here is CASSLGTYEQYF. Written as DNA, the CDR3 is TGTGCCAGCAGCTTGGGTACCTACGAGCAGTACTTC.

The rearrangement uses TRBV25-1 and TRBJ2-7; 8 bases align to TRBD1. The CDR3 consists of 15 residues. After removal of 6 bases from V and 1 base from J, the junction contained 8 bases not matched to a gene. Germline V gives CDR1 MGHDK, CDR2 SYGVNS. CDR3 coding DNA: TGTGCCAGCAGACGACAGGGGTCCTCTTCCTACGAGCAGTACTTC. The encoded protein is CASRRQGSSSYEQYF.

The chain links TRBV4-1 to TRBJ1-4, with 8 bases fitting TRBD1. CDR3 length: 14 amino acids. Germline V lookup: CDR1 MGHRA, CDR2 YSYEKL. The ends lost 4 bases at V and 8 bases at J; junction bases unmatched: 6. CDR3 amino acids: CASSLGQGREKLFF. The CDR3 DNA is TGCGCCAGCAGCCTTGGACAGGGTAGGGAAAAACTGTTTTTT.

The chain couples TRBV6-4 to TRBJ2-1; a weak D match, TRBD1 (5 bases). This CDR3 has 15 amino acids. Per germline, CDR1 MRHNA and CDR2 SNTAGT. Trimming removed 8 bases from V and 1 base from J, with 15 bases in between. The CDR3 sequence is CASAAWQGSYNEQFF. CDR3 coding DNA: TGTGCCAGCGCCGCCTGGCAGGGATCCTACAATGAGCAGTTCTTC.

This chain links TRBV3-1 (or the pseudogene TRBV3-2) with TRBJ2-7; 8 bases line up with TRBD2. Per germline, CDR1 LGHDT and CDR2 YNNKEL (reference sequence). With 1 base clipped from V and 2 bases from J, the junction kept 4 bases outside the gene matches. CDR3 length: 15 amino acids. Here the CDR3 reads CASSQGSGGTYEQYF. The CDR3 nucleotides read TGTGCCAGCAGCCAAGGGAGCGGGGGTACCTACGAGCAGTACTTC.

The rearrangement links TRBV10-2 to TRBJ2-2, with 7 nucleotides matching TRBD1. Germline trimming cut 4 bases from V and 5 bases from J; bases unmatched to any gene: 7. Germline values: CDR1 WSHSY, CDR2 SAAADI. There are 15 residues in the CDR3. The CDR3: CASSGGTVLTGELFF. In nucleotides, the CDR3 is TGCGCCAGCAGTGGGGGGACAGTACTAACCGGGGAGCTGTTTTTT.

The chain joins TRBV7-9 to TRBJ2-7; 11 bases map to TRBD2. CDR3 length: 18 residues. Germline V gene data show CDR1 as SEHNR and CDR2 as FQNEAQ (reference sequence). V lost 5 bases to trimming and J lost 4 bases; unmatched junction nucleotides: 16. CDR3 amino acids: CASSVLGGGTSGTYEQYF. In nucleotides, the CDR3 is TGTGCCAGCAGCGTTCTAGGGGGAGGGACTAGCGGCACGTACGAGCAGTACTTC.

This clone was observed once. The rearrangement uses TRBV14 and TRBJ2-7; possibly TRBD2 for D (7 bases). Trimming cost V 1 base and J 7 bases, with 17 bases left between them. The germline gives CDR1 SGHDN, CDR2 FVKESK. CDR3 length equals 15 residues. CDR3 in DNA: TGTGCCAGCAGCCAAGGGCGACGGCGGGGGCGTGAGCAGTACTTC. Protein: CASSQGRRRGREQYF.